This record covers a single TCR beta chain. This entry belongs to a study of blood T cell repertoires in COVID-19. As for the study in general: Specimens from acute and convalescent COVID-19 originated in the United States, Italy and Spain. Sources were T cells, B-cell-depleted T cells, or PBMCs; the material itself was cDNA or gDNA.

The CDR3 has 15 residues. The germline CDR1 and CDR2 sequences are MNHEY and SVGAGI. The J segment lost 2 bases and the V segment lost 6 bases, leaving 8 bases of the junction unmatched. Sequenced by immunoSEQ multiplex PCR; TCRdb stores in-frame clones only, minus some. The sample records a few hundred thousand clones, around 78% being singletons. The clonotype was recovered from a man between 60 and 75 years old who had recovered from COVID-19. The rearrangement uses TRBV6-5 and TRBJ2-3; 7 bases map to TRBD2. The sequenced sample consisted of peripheral blood. CDR3 loop: CASRPSSGSTDTQYF. CDR3 sequence (DNA): TGTGCCAGCAGACCCTCTAGCGGTTCCACAGATACGCAGTATTTT.